This TCR beta chain was recovered during a study of T cell responses to AZD1222 COVID-19 vaccine. V lost 0 bases and J 7 bases, leaving 16 bases between the germline ends. Germline CDR1 is SGHTS and CDR2 is YDEGEE. This CDR3 is built from 15 residues. Whole-study results and caveats: Donor demographics were predominantly white British with a female majority; clonal diversity may be underestimated. Repertoires were obtained only post-peak T cell response. Across spike, vaccine-associated CD4 TCRs were found, dominant at 160-218 and 743-854.

Only in-frame clones appear in the TCRdb table, and some are missing; sequencing was by immunoSEQ multiplex PCR. The table includes roughly 130,000 clones, about nine tenths detected once. Turning to this clone: Its antigen is unknown.

The chain carries TRBV5-8 and TRBJ1-1, with D perhaps TRBD1 (6 bases). The specimen was peripheral blood, collected on day 0 of AZD1222 vaccination. The origin of this receptor is an adult in good health. DNA for the CDR3: TGTGCCAGCAGCTTGGAACGCAGGGAGGGGGATGAAGCTTTCTTT. Residues: CASSLERREGDEAFF. The complete variable domain, with remaining parts taken from reference TRBV5-8 and TRBJ1-1, reads EAGVTQSPTHLIKTRGQQATLRCSPISGHTSVYWYQQALGLGLQFLLWYDEGEERNRGNFPPRFSGRQFPNYSSELNVNALELEDSALYLCASSLERREGDEAFFGQGTRLTVV.